This T cell receptor (beta chain) is from a study of blood T cell repertoires in COVID-19. Repertoires were generated with immunoSEQ multiplex PCR, while TCRdb's copy carries only in-frame clones and drops some. Seen here are roughly 180,000 clones, around 76% observed once, and the top ten hold around 7.9%. The junction had 6 bases not matched to a gene; V was cut back by 2 bases and J by 5 bases. Germline-derived CDR1 and CDR2 are KGHSH and LQKENI. CDR3 size: 15 residues. This clonotype originated in a woman aged 50 to 60 with active or convalescent COVID-19. Sample: peripheral blood. The gene calls are TRBV18 and TRBJ2-7; 10 bases align to TRBD1. CDR3 DNA: TGTGCCAGCTCACCATACCCTGGGACAGGGGACGAGCAGTACTTC. Translation gives CASSPYPGTGDEQYF.